The 5 T cell receptor beta chains below all came from one sample that was sequenced in a study of blood T cells in healthy people across ages. The second PCR ran about 6 to 12 cycles with a sample-barcoded 5' primer and J-beta primers. TCRdb re-analysed the 5' RACE reads in MiXCR, keeping a single row per CDR3 protein. The sample carries fewer than 800,000 distinct CDR3 sequences, over 45% recorded once. Sequencing was done on a sample of blood. The receptors derive from a woman in her fifties or sixties in good health.

This clonotype was counted only a few times. The V call is TRBV29-1, the J call TRBJ2-3, with D possibly being TRBD1 or TRBD2 (5 bases each). V lost 2 bases, J lost 2 bases, and 14 bases lay in between. The CDR3 runs to 15 residues. Germline V gives CDR1 SQVTM, CDR2 ANQGSEA. CDR3 residues: CSVETGHLYTDTQYF. Written as DNA, the CDR3 is TGCAGCGTTGAAACGGGGCACCTATACACAGATACGCAGTATTTT.

V and J are TRBV4-3 and TRBJ2-5, with 10 nucleotides matching TRBD1. Germline V gene lookup returns CDR1 LGHNA and CDR2 YSLEER. The CDR3 totals 15 residues. The V gene end was trimmed by 4 bases and the J gene end by 5 bases; junction bases not matched to a gene: 7. The chain's CDR3 is CASSPMMDRGETQYF. The CDR3 DNA follows: TGCGCCAGCAGCCCTATGATGGACAGGGGGGAGACCCAGTACTTC.

V is TRBV3-1 and J is TRBJ1-2; D is unresolved. V was clipped by 3 bases and J by 5 bases, with 19 bases between them. Germline V gives CDR1 LGHDT, CDR2 YNNKEL (reference sequence). The CDR3 extends over 16 amino acids. CDR3 sequence: CASSHNRRPGGYGYTF. The CDR3 DNA follows: TGTGCCAGCAGCCACAACCGGAGACCCGGAGGTTATGGCTACACCTTC. Using reference TRBV3-1 and TRBJ1-2 for the parts outside the CDR3, the full variable domain is DTAVSQTPKYLVTQMGNDKSIKCEQNLGHDTMYWYKQDSKKFLKIMFSYNNKELIINETVPNRFSPKSPDKAHLNLHINSLELGDSAVYFCASSHNRRPGGYGYTFGSGTRLTVV.

This clonotype was picked up one time. The chain joins TRBV10-3 to TRBJ1-5; no definite D call. The V end lost 2 bases, the J end lost 8 bases, and 7 bases lay between the germline ends. Per the germline V gene, CDR1 is ENHRY and CDR2 is SYGVKD. This CDR3 spans 12 amino acids. This chain's CDR3 is CAISEGVKPQHF. The CDR3 coding sequence is TGTGCCATCAGTGAGGGGGTTAAGCCCCAGCATTTT.

The rearrangement links TRBV20-1 to TRBJ2-6; no firm D call. Germline CDR1 and CDR2: DFQATT and SNEGSKA (reference sequence). The CDR3 totals 15 residues. V was clipped by 0 bases and J by 4 bases, with 10 bases between them. CDR3 bases: TGCAGTGCTAGAGATTCGAGTTCCGGGGCCAACGTCCTGACTTTC. Encoded protein: CSARDSSSGANVLTF.